This T cell receptor beta chain emerged from a study of cytomegalovirus exposure and HLA in healthy donors. Germline CDR1 ENHRY, CDR2 SYGVKD. Trimming cost V 1 base and J 1 base; bases outside gene matches: 8. The CDR3 loop spans 17 amino acids. This table comes from immunoSEQ multiplex PCR, and its TCRdb copy is limited to in-frame clones, with some not included. Of about 120,000 clones detected, about 90% appear once; the ten largest clones hold approximately 2%. V and J are TRBV10-3 and TRBJ2-7; 9 positions match TRBD2. Sequenced input: PBMCs. This clonotype was sampled from a woman in her late teens or twenties in good health and CMV-seronegative. CDR3: CAISEYSGSRESYEQYF. The CDR3 DNA reads TGTGCCATCAGTGAGTATAGCGGGAGTCGGGAATCCTACGAGCAGTACTTC.